This T cell receptor beta chain was profiled in a study of shared clonotypes between healthy human individuals. Study overall: Three plates were used per donor for CD4 naive, three for CD4 memory, two for CD8 naive and one for CD8 memory. Regarding the study as a whole: Naive subsets, compared against memory subsets, generally had larger estimated richness values. In this cohort, only blood was sampled, and tissue repertoires likely differ.

Clones were read by immunoSEQ multiplex PCR, and TCRdb kept only the in-frame ones, dropping some. The sample holds some 2 million clones, approximately 94% seen once. As concerns this clone: Its antigen remains unidentified.

The naive CD8 fraction comprised CD45RO-negative cells positively selected for CCR7 and excluded terminally differentiated effector memory CD45RA+ cells. The CDR3 length is 14 residues. Trimming took 3 bases from V and 7 from J, leaving 10 bases between them. The germline CDR1 and CDR2 sequences are MGHRA and YSYEKL. Material: naive CD8+ T cells sorted from blood. This TCR was sampled from a young man in good health. This chain links TRBV4-1 with TRBJ1-6; possibly TRBD1 for D (6 bases). The CDR3 reads CASSHGTGNSPLHF. The CDR3 nucleotides read TGCGCCAGCAGCCACGGTACAGGGAATTCACCCCTCCACTTT.